This entry lists 25 T cell receptor beta chains sequenced from one sample in a study of CD8+CD57+ T cells in acquired aplastic anemia. The TCR beta profiling, which covered VDJ combination and CDR3 sequence, was carried out using genomic DNA as the template. Each CDR3 protein is one row after TCRdb ran MiXCR on the reads. Among approximately 200,000 distinct CDR3 sequences listed, about half were seen once. Sequenced patients had shown CD8+CD57+ cell expansion by flow cytometry. Sequenced material: sorted CD4+, CD8+, or CD8+CD57+ T cells (not recorded which) from PBMCs. The receptors shown here come from a human donor with aplastic anemia.

This clonotype was observed at least ten times. CDR3 sequence: CASNGAVKAFF. CDR3 sequence (DNA): TGTGCCAGCAACGGGGCAGTTAAAGCTTTCTTT. V usage is TRBV2 and J usage is TRBJ1-1; D is perhaps TRBD1 (5 bases). Germline V gene lookup returns CDR1 SNHLY and CDR2 FYNNEI. Trimming pared 7 bases from V and 9 bases from J, leaving 12 bases between. The CDR3 length is 11 residues. The variable domain in full, completed from reference TRBV2 and TRBJ1-1, reads EPEVTQTPSHQVTQMGQEVILRCVPISNHLYFYWYRQILGQKVEFLVSFYNNEISEKSEIFDDQFSVERPDGSNFTLKIRSTKLEDSAMYFCASNGAVKAFFGQGTRLTVV.

Note on this clonotype: At one boundary the junction diverges from the germline segment, which might be a read error. The gene calls are TRBV5-5 and TRBJ2-7, with 7 bases lining up with TRBD2. Per the germline V gene, CDR1 is SGHKS and CDR2 is YYEKEE (reference sequence). There are 15 residues in the CDR3. Written as DNA, the CDR3 is TGTGCCAGCAGCACAGCTACCGGGACTACTCAGGAGGTGGTCTTC. This encodes CASSTATGTTQEVVF.

This clonotype was seen ten or more times. The chain links TRBV7-8 to TRBJ2-2; D not resolved. V lost 0 bases, J lost 7 bases, and 3 bases lay in between. This CDR3 has 12 amino acids. Looked up from germline, CDR1 is SGHVS and CDR2 is FQNEAQ. The CDR3 sequence: CASSLAGGELFF. CDR3 bases: TGTGCCAGCAGCTTAGCGGGCGGGGAGCTGTTTTTT.

The chain joins TRBV7-2 to TRBJ2-3, with TRBD2 identical over 16 bases. With V trimmed by 5 bases and J by 5 bases, 13 bases remained unmatched. The length of the CDR3 is 19 residues. Germline V gives CDR1 SGHTA, CDR2 FQGNSA. The CDR3 bases are TGTGCCAGCAGCCCAAGGGGACTAGCGGGGGGGCTAAGAGGAGATACGCAGTATTTT. The encoded protein is CASSPRGLAGGLRGDTQYF.

The table lists this clonotype with many counts. The CDR3 here is CASSEGVQENTEAFF. In DNA form, the CDR3 reads TGCGCCAGCAGTGAGGGGGTTCAGGAGAACACTGAAGCTTTCTTT. The J gene is TRBJ1-1, the V gene TRBV10-2, with unresolved D. V was shortened by 2 bases and J by 1 base, with 11 bases between the two germline ends. The CDR3 is made up of 15 amino acids. Germline values: CDR1 WSHSY, CDR2 SAAADI.

This chain joins TRBV7-3 and TRBJ2-3; D remains unclear. Germline V lookup: CDR1 SGHTA, CDR2 FQGTGA. The CDR3 has 12 amino acids. The germline V and J ends were trimmed by 7 bases and 4 bases, with 9 bases remaining between them. This CDR3 reads CASTRSSDTQYF. CDR3 nucleotides: TGTGCCAGCACCCGGAGCTCAGATACGCAGTATTTT. Full variable domain (missing parts from reference TRBV7-3 and TRBJ2-3): GAGVSQTPSNKVTEKGKYVELRCDPISGHTALYWYRQSLGQGPEFLIYFQGTGAADDSGLPNDRFFAVRPEGSVSTLKIQRTERGDSAVYLCASTRSSDTQYFGPGTRLTVL.

This clonotype showed up many times. CDR3 amino acids: CASSPSGTKPMNTEAFF. In nucleotides, the CDR3 is TGTGCCAGTAGCCCATCCGGGACCAAGCCGATGAACACTGAAGCTTTCTTT. The chain employs TRBV19 and TRBJ1-1; TRBD1 is a possible D gene (5 bases). CDR3 length: 17 amino acids. CDR1 and CDR2 from the germline V gene are LNHDA and SQIVND (reference sequence). Trimming took off 6 bases at V and 0 bases at J, with 20 bases between the two ends.

The chain uses TRBV7-2 and TRBJ1-1; 12 positions agree with TRBD1. This CDR3 contains 15 residues. Per the germline V gene, CDR1 is SGHTA and CDR2 is FQGNSA. Trimming cost V 5 bases and J 10 bases; bases outside gene matches: 11. The CDR3 DNA reads as TGTGCCAGCAGCCCAAGGGGACAGGGGGCCTCGGGAGCTTTCTTT. This translates into CASSPRGQGASGAFF.

This clonotype was observed at least ten times. The V and J genes are TRBV19 and TRBJ2-2; 7 bases line up with TRBD1. Unmatched junction bases numbered 2, after V lost 7 bases and J lost 0 bases. Germline lookup yields CDR1 LNHDA and CDR2 SQIVND (reference sequence). The CDR3 sequence is 14 residues long. In DNA, the CDR3 is TGTGCCAGTAAGACAGGGTCGAACACCGGGGAGCTGTTTTTT. It yields the protein CASKTGSNTGELFF.

V gene TRBV7-8 combines with J gene TRBJ1-1; unclear D gene. The V and J ends lost 4 bases and 6 bases respectively, with 12 bases between them. Looked up from germline, CDR1 is SGHVS and CDR2 is FQNEAQ. The CDR3 contains 13 residues. The CDR3 protein is CASSSSGVPEAFF. CDR3 sequence (DNA): TGTGCCAGCAGCTCCTCCGGGGTCCCTGAAGCTTTCTTT.

The gene calls are TRBV13 and TRBJ2-5; D assignment may be TRBD1 or TRBD2 (7 bases each). The CDR3 is 15 amino acids. V was shortened by 6 bases and J by 1 base, with 15 bases between the two germline ends. Germline V gene lookup returns CDR1 PRHDT and CDR2 FYEKMQ (reference sequence). As DNA, the CDR3 is TGTGCCAGCAGTCCCCCAGGGGGGGGCCAAGAGACCCAGTACTTC. Translating gives CASSPPGGGQETQYF.

The J gene is TRBJ2-7, the V gene TRBV9; D gene ambiguous. The germline gives CDR1 SGDLS, CDR2 YYNGEE. CDR3 size: 14 residues. The V end was cut by 4 bases, the J end by 0 bases, with 11 bases between. The chain's CDR3 is CASSFSGDSYEQYF. CDR3 DNA sequence: TGTGCCAGCAGCTTCAGTGGGGACTCCTACGAGCAGTACTTC.

This clonotype was picked up many times. The chain recombines TRBV5-6 with TRBJ1-2; no clear D gene. V shed 3 bases and J shed 3 bases, with 6 bases lying between them. This CDR3 is built from 12 residues. From germline, CDR1 is SGHDT and CDR2 YYEEEE. This CDR3 reads CASSSGDYGYTF. CDR3 coding DNA: TGTGCCAGCAGCTCCGGGGACTATGGCTACACCTTC. The full variable domain, completed using reference TRBV5-6 and TRBJ1-2, is DAGVTQSPTHLIKTRGQQVTLRCSPKSGHDTVSWYQQALGQGPQFIFQYYEEEERQRGNFPDRFSGHQFPNYSSELNVNALLLGDSALYLCASSSGDYGYTFGSGTRLTVV.

This clonotype was picked up many times. The chain carries TRBV6-1 and TRBJ2-1; D not resolved. V was clipped by 7 bases and J by 1 base, with 14 bases between them. Germline CDR1 reads MNHNS; CDR2 reads SASEGT. The CDR3 covers 15 residues. The CDR3 sequence is CASTAAGGSYNEQFF. Here the CDR3 DNA reads TGTGCCAGCACCGCAGCCGGCGGTTCCTACAATGAGCAGTTCTTC.

This chain connects TRBV19 to TRBJ2-7, with TRBD1 identical over 9 bases. This CDR3 is 15 amino acids long. V lost 5 bases to trimming and J lost 4 bases; unmatched junction nucleotides: 9. The germline CDR1 and CDR2 sequences are LNHDA and SQIVND (reference sequence). The CDR3 is CASSPWGQGRYEQYF. DNA for the CDR3: TGTGCCAGTAGTCCCTGGGGACAGGGTCGGTACGAGCAGTACTTC.

The CDR3 region has the DNA TGTGCCAGCAGCTTAGGGCCCGGGACAGGGTCCTACGAGCAGTACTTC. This sequence encodes CASSLGPGTGSYEQYF. V gene TRBV11-2 combines with J gene TRBJ2-7, with TRBD1 matching 9 bases. The germline V gene encodes CDR1 SGHAT and CDR2 FQNNGV. V lost 1 base to trimming and J lost 1 base; unmatched junction nucleotides: 5. The CDR3 runs 16 residues.

The chain employs TRBV24-1 and TRBJ1-5; D may be TRBD1 (5 bases). The germline V gene encodes CDR1 KGHDR and CDR2 SFDVKD. This CDR3 is built from 15 residues. V was shortened by 6 bases and J by 0 bases, with 11 bases between the two germline ends. DNA of the CDR3: TGTGCCACCAGTCAGGGAGGGTATAGCAATCAGCCCCAGCATTTT. Translation gives CATSQGGYSNQPQHF.

The chain links TRBV6-2 or TRBV6-3 to TRBJ2-7, with a weak D call TRBD2 (6 bases). Germline-derived CDR1 and CDR2 are MNHEY and SVGEGT. V was clipped by 4 bases and J by 5 bases, with 15 bases between them. The CDR3 is 14 amino acids. The CDR3 coding sequence is TGTGCCAGCAGTTCGGCGGGGACCAGGAACGAGCAGTACGTC. Its translation: CASSSAGTRNEQYV.

The gene calls are TRBV10-3 and TRBJ2-1, with D possibly being TRBD2 (5 bases). Trimming shortened V by 3 bases and J by 0 bases, and 9 bases separated the two germline ends. The CDR3 length is 15 residues. Germline CDR1 is ENHRY and CDR2 is SYGVKD. The CDR3 DNA reads as TGTGCCATCAGTGAATCCAGCGGCTCCTACAATGAGCAGTTCTTC. Encoded protein: CAISESSGSYNEQFF.

The V and J genes are TRBV9 and TRBJ2-7; D is possibly TRBD1 or TRBD2 (5 bases each). Germline-derived CDR1 and CDR2 are SGDLS and YYNGEE. CDR3 length: 15 amino acids. Trimming took 7 bases from V and 7 from J, leaving 24 bases between them. CDR3 nucleotides: TGTGCCAGCTCGGACGAGGGGCGGCTTCGGGTTGAGCAGTACTTC. Translated, it gives CASSDEGRLRVEQYF.

This clonotype was picked up a small number of times. The rearrangement joins TRBV19 to TRBJ2-3; D unclear. This CDR3 comprises 11 residues. CDR1 LNHDA and CDR2 SQIVND come from the germline V gene (reference sequence). The V gene lost 1 base and the J gene lost 8 bases, with 4 bases spanning the gap. Here the CDR3 reads CASSIVGTQYF. As DNA, the CDR3 is TGTGCCAGTAGTATAGTTGGTACGCAGTATTTT.

The V and J genes are TRBV5-1 and TRBJ2-1; maybe TRBD1 (6 bases). Trimming stripped 3 bases from V and 5 bases from J, with 12 bases between. Germline V gene sequence: CDR1 SGHRS, CDR2 YFSETQ. The CDR3 covers 14 residues. Here the CDR3 reads CASSSQGRDNEQFF. Written as DNA, the CDR3 is TGCGCCAGCAGCTCCCAGGGGCGCGACAATGAGCAGTTCTTC.

CDR3 bases: TGCAGTGCTAGGAGCGGGGGGACCCAAGAGACCCAGTACTTC. As protein: CSARSGGTQETQYF. The V and J genes are TRBV20-1 and TRBJ2-5; 9 nucleotides line up with TRBD2. This CDR3 spans 14 amino acids. Germline loops: CDR1 DFQATT, CDR2 SNEGSKA (reference sequence). Trimming removed 3 bases from V and 1 base from J; junction bases left unmatched: 3.

The chain links TRBV7-2 to TRBJ2-1; 12 nucleotides line up with TRBD1. Germline-derived CDR1 and CDR2 are SGHTA and FQGNSA. The CDR3 totals 16 residues. V shed 5 bases, J shed 8 bases, and the junction held 10 bases outside the gene matches. The CDR3 is CASSILPGQGADEQFF. Here the CDR3 DNA reads TGTGCCAGCAGCATCCTACCGGGACAGGGGGCCGATGAGCAGTTCTTC.

The V and J genes are TRBV25-1 and TRBJ1-1; 11 nucleotides align to TRBD1. Germline V gene sequence: CDR1 MGHDK, CDR2 SYGVNS. J gave up 5 bases and V 3 bases, and 11 bases lay outside the gene matches. The CDR3 spans 17 residues. CDR3 loop: CASSDLRGDRGGTEAFF. Written as DNA, the CDR3 is TGTGCCAGCAGTGATCTTAGGGGGGACAGGGGGGGGACTGAAGCTTTCTTT.